The next 12 T cell receptor beta chains were all read from a single sample in a study of T cell repertoires in cytomegalovirus infection. One entry per CDR3 protein results from TCRdb running MiXCR on the reads. Among roughly 500,000 distinct CDR3 sequences listed, approximately 40% were seen once. The antigens for these receptors are not known. The specimen was cultured PBMCs, collected from culture after CMV antigen stimulation. These TCRs come from a human donor in good health (CMV status not recorded). Some clones in this sample may be carry-over from other donors' samples.

This chain connects TRBV2 to TRBJ2-3; D may be TRBD2 (5 bases). This CDR3 has 14 amino acids. CDR1 and CDR2 (germline): SNHLY, FYNNEI. The V end was cut by 6 bases, the J end by 5 bases, with 15 bases between. The CDR3 region is CASRKVPAGDTQYF. CDR3 coding DNA: TGTGCCAGCAGAAAGGTACCCGCGGGAGATACGCAGTATTTT.

This sequence joins TRBV28 and TRBJ2-1, with D perhaps matching TRBD1 or TRBD2 (6 bases each). The V and J ends lost 2 bases and 5 bases respectively, with 22 bases between them. This CDR3 has 18 residues. Germline CDR1 MDHEN, CDR2 SYDVKM. CDR3 DNA: TGTGCCAGCAGTTTAGGGCCAGTAGGGACACGGACTAACAATGAGCAGTTCTTC. This translates into CASSLGPVGTRTNNEQFF. Variable domain in full (rest from reference TRBV28 and TRBJ2-1): DVKVTQSSRYLVKRTGEKVFLECVQDMDHENMFWYRQDPGLGLRLIYFSYDVKMKEKGDIPEGYSVSREKKERFSLILESASTNQTSMYLCASSLGPVGTRTNNEQFFGPGTRLTVL.

A few counts support this clonotype. The J gene is TRBJ1-2, the V gene TRBV7-6, with a weak D call TRBD1 (6 bases). The CDR3 loop spans 15 amino acids. V lost 4 bases and J lost 8, with 20 bases in between. The V gene's germline CDR1 is SGHVS and CDR2 FNYEAQ. The CDR3 DNA reads TGTGCCAGCAGCTCAATGGCAGGGGATCTAGGGGGCTACACCTTC. Its protein is CASSSMAGDLGGYTF.

This rearrangement joins TRBV7-2 to TRBJ2-2; D remains ambiguous. Germline assignment: CDR1 SGHTA and CDR2 FQGNSA. CDR3 length: 15 amino acids. Between the trimmed V and J ends, which lost 5 bases and 6 bases, there was a span of 16 bases. The CDR3 DNA reads TGTGCCAGCAGCCCGATAGCCGACCAAGCCGGGGAGCTGTTTTTT. Its translation is CASSPIADQAGELFF.

The J gene is TRBJ2-1, the V gene TRBV7-2, with TRBD2 matching over 8 bases. Looked up from germline, CDR1 is SGHTA and CDR2 is FQGNSA. The CDR3 extends over 15 amino acids. Unmatched junction bases numbered 15, after V lost 5 bases and J lost 12 bases. The CDR3 spells CASSPPGTSRYGQFF. CDR3 DNA: TGTGCCAGCAGCCCGCCCGGGACTAGTAGGTACGGGCAGTTCTTC.

In this sample, this clonotype turned up many times. The chain recombines TRBV7-9 with TRBJ1-2; the match to TRBD1 covers 7 bases. The junction had 9 bases not matched to a gene; V was cut back by 4 bases and J by 4 bases. CDR3 length equals 15 residues. Germline assignment: CDR1 SEHNR and CDR2 FQNEAQ (reference sequence). The chain's CDR3 is CASSSPGQMIYGYTF. The CDR3 nucleotides read TGTGCCAGCAGCTCTCCGGGACAGATGATCTATGGCTACACCTTC.

This clonotype was seen a few times. The rearrangement joins TRBV11-2 to TRBJ2-2, with TRBD1 identical over 7 bases. Germline lookup yields CDR1 SGHAT and CDR2 FQNNGV. CDR3 length: 14 amino acids. Trimming cost V 5 bases and J 6 bases; bases outside gene matches: 6. Here the CDR3 DNA reads TGTGCCAGCAGCCGACAGGGTCCCGCCGGGGAGCTGTTTTTT. Residues: CASSRQGPAGELFF.

This chain joins TRBV6-1 and TRBJ2-7, with D perhaps TRBD2 (5 bases). The J call could be wrong; TRBJ2-1 is a better fit for the DNA end. The CDR3 is 13 amino acids. Germline V gene sequence: CDR1 MNHNS, CDR2 SASEGT. The CDR3 here is CASTRTATYEQFF. The CDR3 region has the DNA TGTGCCAGCACCAGGACTGCTACCTACGAGCAGTTCTTC.

This clonotype occurred many times. The rearrangement uses TRBV7-2 and TRBJ1-4; unclear D gene. The CDR3 spans 18 residues. CDR1 and CDR2 from the germline V gene are SGHTA and FQGNSA. Trimming stripped 2 bases from V and 3 bases from J, with 19 bases between. Here the CDR3 DNA reads TGTGCCAGCAGCTTATATACTTACAGTGTTGGGTCTAATGAAAAACTGTTTTTT. Amino acid sequence: CASSLYTYSVGSNEKLFF.

The chain employs TRBV4-3 and TRBJ2-5; tentative D call: TRBD2 (7 bases). The ends were cut back, 1 base at V and 4 bases at J, with 16 bases in the middle. Germline values: CDR1 LGHNA, CDR2 YSLEER. The CDR3 sequence is 16 residues long. Here the CDR3 DNA reads TGCGCCAGCAGCCAAGTTATCGGGGGGCGGGTAGAGACCCAGTACTTC. This gives the protein CASSQVIGGRVETQYF.

This clonotype occurred a few times. The V gene is TRBV7-2, the J gene TRBJ1-2; tentatively, D is TRBD1 (5 bases). Germline V gene data show CDR1 as SGHTA and CDR2 as FQGNSA. V was trimmed by 5 bases and J by 4 bases, leaving 17 bases between them. The CDR3 consists of 15 residues. In DNA form, the CDR3 reads TGTGCCAGCAGCCCCCGGGACCCCCGTGGCTATGGCTACACCTTC. It yields the protein CASSPRDPRGYGYTF.

This sequence joins TRBV12-3 or TRBV12-4 and TRBJ1-2, with D unresolved. The CDR3 runs 14 residues. With 5 bases removed from V and 4 bases from J, the gap between germline ends came to 14 bases. The CDR3 nucleotides are TGTGCCAGCAGTCTTGAAGGCAGCTTCTATGGCTACACCTTC. This translates into CASSLEGSFYGYTF.